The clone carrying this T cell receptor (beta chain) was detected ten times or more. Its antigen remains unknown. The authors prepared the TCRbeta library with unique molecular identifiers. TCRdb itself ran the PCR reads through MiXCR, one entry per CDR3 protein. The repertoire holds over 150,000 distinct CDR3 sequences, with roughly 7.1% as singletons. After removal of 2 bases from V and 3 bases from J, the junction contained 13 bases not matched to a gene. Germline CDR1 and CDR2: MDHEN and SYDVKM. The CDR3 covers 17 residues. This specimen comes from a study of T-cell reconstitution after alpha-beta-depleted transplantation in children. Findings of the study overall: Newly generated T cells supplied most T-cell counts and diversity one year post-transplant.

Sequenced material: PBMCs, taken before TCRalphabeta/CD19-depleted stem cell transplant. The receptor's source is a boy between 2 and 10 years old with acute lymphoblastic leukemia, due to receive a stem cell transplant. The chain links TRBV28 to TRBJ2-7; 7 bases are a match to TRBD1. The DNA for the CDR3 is TGTGCCAGCAGTTTAGCGGTCGTTTACAGGGGTGTCTACGAGCAGTACTTC. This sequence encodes CASSLAVVYRGVYEQYF. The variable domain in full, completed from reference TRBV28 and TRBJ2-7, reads DVKVTQSSRYLVKRTGEKVFLECVQDMDHENMFWYRQDPGLGLRLIYFSYDVKMKEKGDIPEGYSVSREKKERFSLILESASTNQTSMYLCASSLAVVYRGVYEQYFGPGTRLTVT.